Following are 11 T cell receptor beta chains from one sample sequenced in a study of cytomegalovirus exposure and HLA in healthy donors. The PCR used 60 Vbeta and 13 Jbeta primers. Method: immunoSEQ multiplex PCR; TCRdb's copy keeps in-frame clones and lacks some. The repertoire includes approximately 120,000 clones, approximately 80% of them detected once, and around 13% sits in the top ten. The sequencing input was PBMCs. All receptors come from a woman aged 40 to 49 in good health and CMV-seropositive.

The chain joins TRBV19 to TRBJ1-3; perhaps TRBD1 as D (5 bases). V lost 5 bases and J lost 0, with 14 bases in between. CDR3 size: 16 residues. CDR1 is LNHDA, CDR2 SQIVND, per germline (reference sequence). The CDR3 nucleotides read TGTGCCAGTAGTTCGTCGGGACTTAGCTCTGGAAACACCATATATTTT. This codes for CASSSSGLSSGNTIYF.

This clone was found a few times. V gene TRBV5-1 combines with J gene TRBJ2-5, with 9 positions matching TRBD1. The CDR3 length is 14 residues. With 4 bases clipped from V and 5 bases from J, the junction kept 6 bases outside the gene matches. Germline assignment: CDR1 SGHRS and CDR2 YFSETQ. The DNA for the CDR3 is TGCGCCAGCAGCATTACAGGGGGCGGTGAGACCCAGTACTTC. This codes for CASSITGGGETQYF.

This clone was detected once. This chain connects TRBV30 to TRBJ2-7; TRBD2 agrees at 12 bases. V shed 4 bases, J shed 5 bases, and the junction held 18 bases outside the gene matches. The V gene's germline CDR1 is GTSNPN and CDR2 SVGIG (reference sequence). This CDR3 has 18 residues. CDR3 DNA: TGTGCCTGGAAAACGGTAAAAGGTCTAGCGGGAGGGTGGAACGAGCAGTACTTC. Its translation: CAWKTVKGLAGGWNEQYF. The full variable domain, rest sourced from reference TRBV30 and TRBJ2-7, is SQTIHQWPATLVQPVGSPLSLECTVEGTSNPNLYWYRQAAGRGLQLLFYSVGIGQISSEVPQNLSASRPQDRQFILSSKKLLLSDSGFYLCAWKTVKGLAGGWNEQYFGPGTRLTVT.

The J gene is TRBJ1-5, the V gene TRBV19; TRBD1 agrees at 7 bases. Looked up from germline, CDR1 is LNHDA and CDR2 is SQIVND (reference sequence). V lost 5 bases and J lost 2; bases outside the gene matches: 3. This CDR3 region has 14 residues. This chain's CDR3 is CASSLTGGNQPQHF. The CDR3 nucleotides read TGTGCCAGTAGTTTAACAGGGGGCAATCAGCCCCAGCATTTT.

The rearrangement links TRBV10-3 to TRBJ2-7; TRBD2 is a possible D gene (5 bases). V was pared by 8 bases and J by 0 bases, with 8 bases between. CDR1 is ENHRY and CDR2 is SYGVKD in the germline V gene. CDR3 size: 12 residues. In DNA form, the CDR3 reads TGTGCCATCGGAGAGGGCTCCTACGAGCAGTACTTC. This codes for CAIGEGSYEQYF.

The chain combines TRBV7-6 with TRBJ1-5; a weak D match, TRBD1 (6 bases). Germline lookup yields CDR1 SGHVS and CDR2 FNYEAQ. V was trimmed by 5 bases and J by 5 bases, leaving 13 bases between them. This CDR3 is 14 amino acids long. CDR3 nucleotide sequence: TGTGCCAGCAGCCCCTACAGGGATTATCAGCCCCAGCATTTT. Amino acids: CASSPYRDYQPQHF.

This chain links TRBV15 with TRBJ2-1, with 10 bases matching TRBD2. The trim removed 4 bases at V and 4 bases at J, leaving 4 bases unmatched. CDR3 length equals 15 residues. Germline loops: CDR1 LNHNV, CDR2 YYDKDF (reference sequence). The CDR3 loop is CATSTEREGYNEQFF. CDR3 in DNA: TGTGCCACCAGCACCGAGCGGGAGGGGTACAATGAGCAGTTCTTC.

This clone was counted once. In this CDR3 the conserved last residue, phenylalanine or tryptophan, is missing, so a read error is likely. This CDR3 is CASSRRGGYTL. The DNA of the CDR3 is TGTGCCAGCAGTAGAAGAGGTGGCTACACCCTC. J is TRBJ1-2 and V is TRBV6-6; D not certain. CDR3 length equals 11 residues. Germline CDR1 reads MNHNY; CDR2 reads SVGAGI (reference sequence). Trimming cost V 5 bases and J 7 bases, with 8 bases left between them.

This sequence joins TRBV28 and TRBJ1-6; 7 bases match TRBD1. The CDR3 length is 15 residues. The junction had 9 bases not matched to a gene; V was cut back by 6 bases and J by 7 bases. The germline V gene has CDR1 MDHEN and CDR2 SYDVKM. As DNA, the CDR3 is TGTGCCAGCAGAAACGGACAGGCGCTCAATTCACCCCTCCACTTT. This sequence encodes CASRNGQALNSPLHF.

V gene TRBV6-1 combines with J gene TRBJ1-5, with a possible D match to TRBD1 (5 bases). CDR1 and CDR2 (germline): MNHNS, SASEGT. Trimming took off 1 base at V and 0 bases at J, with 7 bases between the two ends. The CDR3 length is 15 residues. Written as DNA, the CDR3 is TGTGCCAGCAGTGAAGGGACAAATAGCAATCAGCCCCAGCATTTT. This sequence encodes CASSEGTNSNQPQHF.

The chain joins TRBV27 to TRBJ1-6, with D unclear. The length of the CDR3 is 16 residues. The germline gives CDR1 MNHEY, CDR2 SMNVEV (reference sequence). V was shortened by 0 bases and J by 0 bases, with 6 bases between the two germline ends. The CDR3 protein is CASSLSGYSYNSPLHF. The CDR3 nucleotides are TGTGCCAGCAGTTTATCGGGCTACTCCTATAATTCACCCCTCCACTTT.